These 30 T cell receptor beta chains came from one sample sequenced in a study of blood T cell repertoires in COVID-19. Libraries were prepared by immunoSEQ multiplex PCR; TCRdb keeps only in-frame clonotypes and omits some of them. The sample records over 150,000 clones, under 85% being singletons. The sample was peripheral blood. The receptors here all came from a human donor in a cohort sampled during active COVID-19.

The chain recombines TRBV6-2 or TRBV6-3 with TRBJ1-1; a weak D match, TRBD1 (5 bases). Germline loops: CDR1 MNHEY, CDR2 SVGEGT. This CDR3 is 15 amino acids long. With 4 bases removed from V and 5 bases from J, the gap between germline ends came to 17 bases. The CDR3 region has the DNA TGTGCCAGCAGTTCTCCGGTGCGGGGGGGGACTGAAGCTTTCTTT. It specifies CASSSPVRGGTEAFF.

The chain combines TRBV5-1 with TRBJ1-1, with 7 bases matching TRBD1. This CDR3 has 13 residues. V dropped 5 bases and J dropped 3; count of bases not matched to a gene: 4. In germline, CDR1 is SGHRS, CDR2 YFSETQ. CDR3: CASRFGQDTEAFF. CDR3 bases: TGCGCCAGCAGATTCGGACAGGACACTGAAGCTTTCTTT.

The sample holds a few counts of this clone. The CDR3 spells CASSQWDRGQSNQPQHF. CDR3 DNA sequence: TGTGCCAGCAGCCAATGGGACAGAGGCCAGAGCAATCAGCCCCAGCATTTT. This chain links TRBV16 with TRBJ1-5; 7 nucleotides line up with TRBD1. CDR1 KGHSY and CDR2 FQNENV come from the germline V gene. CDR3 length equals 17 residues. V trimming: 1 base; J trimming: 1 base; junction bases outside the gene matches: 7.

V gene TRBV9 combines with J gene TRBJ2-2; the match to TRBD2 covers 13 bases. The length of the CDR3 is 18 residues. The germline V gene encodes CDR1 SGDLS and CDR2 YYNGEE. The J segment lost 4 bases and the V segment lost 0 bases, leaving 6 bases of the junction unmatched. The CDR3 nucleotides are TGTGCCAGCAGCGTAGAACTAGCGGGGGGGCCGGGCACCGGGGAGCTGTTTTTT. Protein: CASSVELAGGPGTGELFF.

The CDR3 loop is CASSLYGTTSGNTIYF. The CDR3 nucleotides read TGTGCCAGCAGTTTATACGGGACAACCTCTGGAAACACCATATATTTT. The gene calls are TRBV27 and TRBJ1-3, with D possibly being TRBD1 (6 bases). Germline V CDR1 and CDR2: MNHEY, SMNVEV (reference sequence). The V end lost 1 base, the J end lost 0 bases, and 10 bases lay between the germline ends. This CDR3 comprises 16 residues.

The V call is TRBV29-1, the J call TRBJ2-7; possible D gene TRBD1, 6 bases. This CDR3 is built from 14 residues. Between the trimmed V and J ends, which lost 6 bases and 7 bases, there was a span of 22 bases. The germline CDR1 and CDR2 sequences are SQVTM and ANQGSEA. The CDR3 reads CSVRTENALGEQYF. CDR3 in DNA: TGCAGCGTAAGGACAGAGAATGCCCTTGGGGAGCAGTACTTC.

This clone was recorded only once. This chain connects TRBV29-1 to TRBJ2-5, with 9 bases fitting TRBD1. Germline V CDR1 and CDR2: SQVTM, ANQGSEA. V shed 7 bases and J 3 bases; nucleotides not matched to a gene: 3. The length of the CDR3 is 12 residues. The CDR3 DNA follows: TGCAGCGGGGGACAGGGAGAAGAGACCCAGTACTTC. Protein: CSGGQGEETQYF.

This clone was found once. This sequence joins TRBV6-5 and TRBJ1-2, with D maybe TRBD1 (6 bases). Trimming removed 7 bases from V and 4 bases from J, with 13 bases in between. The length of the CDR3 is 13 residues. The germline CDR1 and CDR2 sequences are MNHEY and SVGAGI. The CDR3 here is CASNSRGPYGYTF. The DNA for the CDR3 is TGTGCCAGCAATAGCAGGGGACCCTATGGCTACACCTTC.

This chain links TRBV7-2 with TRBJ2-2; TRBD2 might be the D (7 bases). This CDR3 region has 16 residues. Germline CDR1 is SGHTA and CDR2 is FQGNSA. V shed 0 bases and J shed 3 bases, with 11 bases lying between them. The CDR3 loop is CASSLAGGRDTGELFF. CDR3 DNA: TGTGCCAGCAGCTTAGCGGGGGGGCGGGACACCGGGGAGCTGTTTTTT.

The J gene is TRBJ2-1, the V gene TRBV27, with 11 nucleotides matching TRBD2. CDR3 length: 16 amino acids. The ends lost 4 bases at V and 6 bases at J; junction bases unmatched: 8. Germline V gives CDR1 MNHEY, CDR2 SMNVEV (reference sequence). CDR3 nucleotide sequence: TGTGCCAGCAGTTCGCCACTAGCGGGGGATCTCAATGAGCAGTTCTTC. Encoded protein: CASSSPLAGDLNEQFF.

This clone came up a few times. The V gene is TRBV25-1, the J gene TRBJ1-6; 7 bases are shared with TRBD1. V trimming: 4 bases; J trimming: 10 bases; junction bases outside the gene matches: 7. The length of the CDR3 is 14 residues. Germline V gives CDR1 MGHDK, CDR2 SYGVNS. The CDR3 bases are TGTGCCAGCAGTGGACAGGGTGGGTCGTCACCCCTCCACTTT. Translation gives CASSGQGGSSPLHF.

V usage is TRBV30 and J usage is TRBJ2-1; 8 bases align to TRBD1. With 7 bases clipped from V and 4 bases from J, the junction kept 3 bases outside the gene matches. This CDR3 spans 12 amino acids. The germline V gene has CDR1 GTSNPN and CDR2 SVGIG (reference sequence). CDR3 DNA: TGTGCCTCCAGGACAGGGTACAATGAGCAGTTCTTC. The encoded protein is CASRTGYNEQFF.

The gene calls are TRBV6-2 or TRBV6-3 and TRBJ1-1; D is unresolved. Trimming shortened V by 2 bases and J by 1 base, and 11 bases separated the two germline ends. CDR3 length equals 15 residues. The germline gives CDR1 MNHEY, CDR2 SVGEGT. The DNA of the CDR3 is TGTGCCAGCAGTTACCAATCCATCCCGAACACTGAAGCTTTCTTT. This codes for CASSYQSIPNTEAFF.

The chain employs TRBV11-2 and TRBJ2-7; D is possibly TRBD2 (5 bases). Trimming took 5 bases from V and 3 from J, leaving 8 bases between them. Germline V CDR1 and CDR2: SGHAT, FQNNGV. The CDR3 extends over 12 amino acids. Here the CDR3 reads CASSPGFYEQYF. CDR3 DNA: TGTGCCAGCAGCCCGGGGTTCTACGAGCAGTACTTC.

The rearrangement links TRBV10-3 to TRBJ2-3; D is possibly TRBD2 (6 bases). The CDR3 is made up of 15 amino acids. CDR1 is ENHRY and CDR2 is SYGVKD in the germline V gene. Trimming left V 6 bases short and J 3 bases short, with 16 bases between. The CDR3 is CAIRGAGYETDTQYF. CDR3 nucleotide sequence: TGTGCCATCAGGGGAGCGGGTTATGAAACAGATACGCAGTATTTT.

The chain has TRBV9 and TRBJ1-2, with D possibly TRBD1 on 6 matching bases. This CDR3 spans 14 amino acids. The germline V gene encodes CDR1 SGDLS and CDR2 YYNGEE. The V and J ends lost 6 bases and 5 bases respectively, with 17 bases between them. CDR3 DNA: TGTGCCAGCACCGGGTCCCAGGGGCCGTATGGCTACACCTTC. This sequence encodes CASTGSQGPYGYTF.

The chain combines TRBV5-1 with TRBJ2-2, with 12 bases matching TRBD2. With 1 base clipped from V and 3 bases from J, the junction kept 10 bases outside the gene matches. CDR1 is SGHRS and CDR2 is YFSETQ in the germline V gene. This CDR3 comprises 19 residues. The CDR3 DNA reads TGCGCCAGCAGCTTGATGGCTAGCGGGGGGGCCGGAGACACCGGGGAGCTGTTTTTT. Encoded protein: CASSLMASGGAGDTGELFF.

The V gene is TRBV7-9, the J gene TRBJ2-2, with TRBD2 matching over 10 bases. The CDR3 consists of 16 residues. J was trimmed by 1 base and V by 6 bases; bases with no gene match: 5. Per germline, CDR1 SEHNR and CDR2 FQNEAQ (reference sequence). The CDR3 here is CASRPGLAMNTGELFF. Written as DNA, the CDR3 is TGTGCCAGCAGACCGGGACTAGCGATGAACACCGGGGAGCTGTTTTTT.

The chain joins TRBV19 to TRBJ1-6; D is perhaps TRBD1 (6 bases). The CDR3 sequence is 16 residues long. Trimming shortened V by 3 bases and J by 6 bases, and 15 bases separated the two germline ends. CDR1 is LNHDA, CDR2 SQIVND, per germline (reference sequence). The CDR3 protein is CASSMRTVQGNSPLHF. CDR3 DNA: TGTGCCAGTAGTATGCGGACAGTACAAGGTAATTCACCCCTCCACTTT.

The gene calls are TRBV11-2 and TRBJ2-2; D gene unclear. The CDR3 contains 12 residues. Per germline, CDR1 SGHAT and CDR2 FQNNGV. With 6 bases removed from V and 6 bases from J, the gap between germline ends came to 8 bases. In DNA, the CDR3 is TGTGCCAGCAGATTTCGGTCCGGGGAGCTGTTTTTT. Amino acids: CASRFRSGELFF.

This rearrangement joins TRBV7-3 to TRBJ1-1, with D possibly TRBD1 on 5 matching bases. This CDR3 region has 14 residues. Trimming took off 1 base at V and 3 bases at J, with 9 bases between the two ends. Germline V gene lookup returns CDR1 SGHTA and CDR2 FQGTGA. The CDR3 region is CASSLNGGDTEAFF. CDR3 nucleotide sequence: TGTGCCAGCAGCTTAAACGGGGGGGACACTGAAGCTTTCTTT.

V is TRBV29-1 and J is TRBJ1-2; 9 positions agree with TRBD1. Germline V gene sequence: CDR1 SQVTM, CDR2 ANQGSEA. The CDR3 covers 11 residues. CDR3 sequence (DNA): TGCAGTGACACAGGGGGCGGTGGCTACACCTTC. The encoded protein is CSDTGGGGYTF.

This chain links TRBV7-8 with TRBJ1-5; 8 bases fit TRBD1. Trimming took 0 bases from V and 4 from J; bases not matched to a gene: 11. Germline CDR1 reads SGHVS; CDR2 reads FQNEAQ. CDR3 length: 18 amino acids. CDR3 residues: CASSLALNRGGRNQPQHF. CDR3 bases: TGTGCCAGCAGCTTAGCGCTAAACAGGGGGGGGAGGAATCAGCCCCAGCATTTT. Looking up the rest from reference TRBV7-8 and TRBJ1-5 gives the full variable domain: GAGVSQSPRYKVAKRGQDVALRCDPISGHVSLFWYQQALGQGPEFLTYFQNEAQLDKSGLPSDRFFAERPEGSVSTLKIQRTQQEDSAVYLCASSLALNRGGRNQPQHFGDGTRLSIL.

The chain recombines TRBV11-2 with TRBJ2-7; TRBD1 aligns across 7 bases. Germline V gene data show CDR1 as SGHAT and CDR2 as FQNNGV. V lost 1 base to trimming and J lost 2 bases; unmatched junction nucleotides: 8. This CDR3 spans 16 amino acids. The CDR3 region has the DNA TGTGCCAGCAGCTTAGCCCAGGGACAGCTTACCTACGAGCAGTACTTC. Its translation is CASSLAQGQLTYEQYF. The whole variable domain, remainder taken from reference TRBV11-2 and TRBJ2-7, is EAGVAQSPRYKIIEKRQSVAFWCNPISGHATLYWYQQILGQGPKLLIQFQNNGVVDDSQLPKDRFSAERLKGVDSTLKIQPAKLEDSAVYLCASSLAQGQLTYEQYFGPGTRLTVT.

J is TRBJ1-1 and V is TRBV29-1, with 8 bases matching TRBD1. V shed 7 bases, J shed 3 bases, and the junction held 7 bases outside the gene matches. CDR3 size: 13 residues. Per the germline V gene, CDR1 is SQVTM and CDR2 is ANQGSEA. CDR3: CSARQGWDTEAFF. CDR3 sequence (DNA): TGCAGCGCAAGACAGGGGTGGGACACTGAAGCTTTCTTT.

The count of this clone is one. The chain uses TRBV29-1 and TRBJ2-7, with a possible D match to TRBD2 (6 bases). This CDR3 spans 16 amino acids. V gave up 0 bases and J gave up 2 bases, with 17 bases separating them. Germline V CDR1 and CDR2: SQVTM, ANQGSEA. The CDR3, as DNA: TGCAGCGTTGAAGATCCGGGGCAGGGAGGTCCCTACGAGCAGTACTTC. Protein: CSVEDPGQGGPYEQYF.

The V gene is TRBV29-1, the J gene TRBJ1-2; 10 nucleotides line up with TRBD1. The germline CDR1 and CDR2 sequences are SQVTM and ANQGSEA. V gave up 4 bases and J gave up 1 base; unmatched junction bases: 9. The CDR3 spans 16 residues. CDR3 coding DNA: TGCAGCGTTGCCCGGGACAGGGGAAGGCTTAACTATGGCTACACCTTC. The encoded protein is CSVARDRGRLNYGYTF. Based on the CDR3 plus reference TRBV29-1 and TRBJ1-2, the full variable domain is SAVISQKPSRDICQRGTSLTIQCQVDSQVTMMFWYRQQPGQSLTLIATANQGSEATYESGFVIDKFPISRPNLTFSTLTVSNMSPEDSSIYLCSVARDRGRLNYGYTFGSGTRLTVV.

This clone was detected once. The V gene is TRBV11-2, the J gene TRBJ1-1; 11 nucleotides line up with TRBD1. Germline lookup yields CDR1 SGHAT and CDR2 FQNNGV. The CDR3 is 15 residues long. The V and J ends lost 7 bases and 2 bases, in that order; junction bases with no gene match: 6. CDR3: CASTFRTGGNTEAFF. Written as DNA, the CDR3 is TGTGCCAGCACCTTTAGGACAGGGGGCAACACTGAAGCTTTCTTT.

This clone occurred once. This chain uses TRBV5-8 with TRBJ2-5; D not resolved. The CDR3 contains 12 residues. The germline gives CDR1 SGHTS, CDR2 YDEGEE. Trimming stripped 1 base from V and 9 bases from J, with 10 bases between. CDR3 loop: CASSLSGRAQYF. DNA for the CDR3: TGTGCCAGCAGCTTGTCGGGTCGGGCCCAGTACTTC. The whole variable domain, remainder taken from reference TRBV5-8 and TRBJ2-5, is EAGVTQSPTHLIKTRGQQATLRCSPISGHTSVYWYQQALGLGLQFLLWYDEGEERNRGNFPPRFSGRQFPNYSSELNVNALELEDSALYLCASSLSGRAQYFGPGTRLLVL.

The chain joins TRBV11-3 to TRBJ2-7, with 7 bases aligning to TRBD1. The CDR3 loop spans 13 amino acids. Trimming removed 5 bases from V and 6 bases from J; junction bases left unmatched: 7. Germline CDR1 and CDR2: SGHNT and YENEEA. The CDR3 sequence: CASSAQTGTEQYF. The CDR3 nucleotides are TGTGCCAGCAGCGCCCAGACAGGGACCGAGCAGTACTTC.